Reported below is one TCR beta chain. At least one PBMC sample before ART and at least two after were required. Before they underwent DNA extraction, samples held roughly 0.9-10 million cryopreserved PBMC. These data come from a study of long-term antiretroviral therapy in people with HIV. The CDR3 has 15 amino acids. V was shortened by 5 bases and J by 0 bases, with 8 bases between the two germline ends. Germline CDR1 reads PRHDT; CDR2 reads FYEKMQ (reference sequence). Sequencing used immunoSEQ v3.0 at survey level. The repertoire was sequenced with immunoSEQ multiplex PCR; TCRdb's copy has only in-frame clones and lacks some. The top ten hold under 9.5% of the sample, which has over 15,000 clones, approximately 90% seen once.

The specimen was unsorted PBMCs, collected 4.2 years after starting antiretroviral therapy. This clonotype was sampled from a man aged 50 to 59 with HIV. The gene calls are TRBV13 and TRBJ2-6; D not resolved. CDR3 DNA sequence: TGTGCCAGCAGCGAGGTCCTCTCTGGGGCCAACGTCCTGACTTTC. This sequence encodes CASSEVLSGANVLTF.